Given below is one TCR beta chain in context. The ends lost 2 bases at V and 14 bases at J; junction bases unmatched: 9. The CDR3 contains 14 residues. CDR1 and CDR2 from the germline V gene are SGHDT and YYEEEE. How the authors handled the data: Researchers report that nucleated cell counts were estimated from reference gene primer amplification. Sequenced by immunoSEQ multiplex PCR; TCRdb stores in-frame clones only, minus some. The DNA was the basis for D and trimming; V, J and clone size are from that table. The sample includes 170,000 or so clones, around four fifths of them seen just once. This sample is part of a study of blood T cell repertoires in COVID-19. Overall study context: COVID-19 samples collected from the United States, Italy and Spain covered acute and convalescent phases. Sources were T cells, B-cell-depleted T cells, or PBMCs; the material itself was cDNA or gDNA.

V gene TRBV5-6 combines with J gene TRBJ1-6, with TRBD1 matching over 8 bases. Material: peripheral blood. The clonotype comes from a man between 65 and 85 years old with active or convalescent COVID-19. As DNA, the CDR3 is TGTGCCAGCAGCTTAGGACAGGGACGTGGAGCCCTCCACTTT. As protein: CASSLGQGRGALHF.